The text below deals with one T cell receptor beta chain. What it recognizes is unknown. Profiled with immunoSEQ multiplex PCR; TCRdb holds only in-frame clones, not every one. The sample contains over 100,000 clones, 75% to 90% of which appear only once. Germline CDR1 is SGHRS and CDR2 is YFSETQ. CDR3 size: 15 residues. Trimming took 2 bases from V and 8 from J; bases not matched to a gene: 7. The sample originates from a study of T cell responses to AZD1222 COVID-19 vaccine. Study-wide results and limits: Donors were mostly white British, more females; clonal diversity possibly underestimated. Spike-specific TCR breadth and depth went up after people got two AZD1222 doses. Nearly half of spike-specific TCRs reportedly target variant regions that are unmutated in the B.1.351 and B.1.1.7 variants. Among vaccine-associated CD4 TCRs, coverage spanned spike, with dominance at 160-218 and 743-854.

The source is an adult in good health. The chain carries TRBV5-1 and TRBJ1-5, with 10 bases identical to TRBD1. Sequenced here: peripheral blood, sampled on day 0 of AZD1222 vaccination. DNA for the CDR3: TGCGCCAGCAGCTTAGGGGGGACAGGGGCGGAGCCCCAGCATTTT. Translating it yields CASSLGGTGAEPQHF.